These 9 T cell receptor beta chains came from one sample sequenced in a study of blood T cell repertoires in COVID-19. TCRdb's table, derived via immunoSEQ multiplex PCR, lists solely in-frame clones and lacks some. Of about 220,000 clones in the sample, roughly 80% are singletons; the top ten hold around 7.3%. Sequencing used peripheral blood. The receptors originated from a woman in her 70s with acute or convalescent COVID-19.

The rearrangement uses TRBV6-5 and TRBJ1-5; D is possibly TRBD1 (5 bases). Trimming took off 6 bases at V and 6 bases at J, with 9 bases between the two ends. The germline V gene has CDR1 MNHEY and CDR2 SVGAGI. The CDR3 extends over 12 amino acids. The CDR3 is CASRGRVQPQHF. The CDR3 DNA sequence: TGTGCCAGCAGGGGGCGCGTTCAGCCCCAGCATTTT.

V usage is TRBV6-5 and J usage is TRBJ1-1; 7 nucleotides agree with TRBD1. The germline CDR1 and CDR2 sequences are MNHEY and SVGAGI. There are 15 residues in the CDR3. V lost 4 bases to trimming and J lost 4 bases; unmatched junction nucleotides: 9. DNA of the CDR3: TGTGCCAGCAGTTTACAAGGGGCAGGGGGCACTGAAGCTTTCTTT. This codes for CASSLQGAGGTEAFF.

V is TRBV3-1 (or the pseudogene TRBV3-2) and J is TRBJ2-4, with D perhaps matching TRBD2 (5 bases). The germline V gene encodes CDR1 LGHDT and CDR2 YNNKEL (reference sequence). The length of the CDR3 is 13 residues. The V and J ends lost 3 bases and 8 bases respectively, with 11 bases between them. CDR3 DNA sequence: TGTGCCAGCAGCCACCGGCAGGAGGACATTCAGTACTTC. Protein sequence: CASSHRQEDIQYF.

V and J are TRBV5-1 and TRBJ2-2; D is perhaps TRBD1 (5 bases). Trimming removed 3 bases from V and 5 bases from J, with 14 bases in between. The germline CDR1 and CDR2 sequences are SGHRS and YFSETQ. The CDR3 runs to 15 residues. CDR3 DNA: TGCGCCAGCAGCTCTGGGGCGCGGAAGACCGGGGAGCTGTTTTTT. The encoded protein is CASSSGARKTGELFF.

This chain joins TRBV5-1 and TRBJ2-1; D not certain. There are 15 residues in the CDR3. Trimming took off 0 bases at V and 0 bases at J, with 7 bases between the two ends. CDR1 and CDR2 (germline): SGHRS, YFSETQ. The CDR3: CASSLGSSSYNEQFF. Written as DNA, the CDR3 is TGCGCCAGCAGCTTGGGTTCTAGCTCCTACAATGAGCAGTTCTTC.

The V gene is TRBV5-8, the J gene TRBJ2-7; TRBD1 agrees at 9 bases. The V gene's germline CDR1 is SGHTS and CDR2 YDEGEE. With 4 bases clipped from V and 4 bases from J, the junction kept 3 bases outside the gene matches. The CDR3 has 13 residues. CDR3 coding DNA: TGTGCCAGCAGCCCGGACAGGGGTTACGAGCAGTACGTC. It codes for CASSPDRGYEQYV.

This clone was seen a single time. The chain combines TRBV7-2 with TRBJ2-7; TRBD2 is a possible D gene (7 bases). The CDR3 runs 15 residues. CDR1 is SGHTA and CDR2 is FQGNSA in the germline V gene. V lost 0 bases to trimming and J lost 4 bases, with 13 bases between them. The CDR3 loop is CASSLAEGGLYEQYV. DNA for the CDR3: TGTGCCAGCAGCTTAGCGGAGGGGGGGCTGTACGAGCAGTACGTC.

The CDR3 coding sequence is TGTGCCAGCAGTCCCCCGTGGAGCTCCGAGCAGTACTTC. This sequence encodes CASSPPWSSEQYF. This sequence joins TRBV12-3 or TRBV12-4 and TRBJ2-7; D is unclear. Trimming removed 5 bases from V and 6 bases from J, with 14 bases in between. The CDR3 is 13 residues long.

The rearrangement uses TRBV11-2 and TRBJ2-3; 8 bases fit TRBD1. The CDR3 covers 15 residues. The V and J ends lost 4 bases and 4 bases, in that order; junction bases with no gene match: 7. The germline CDR1 and CDR2 sequences are SGHAT and FQNNGV. Here the CDR3 reads CASSSQGALADTQYF. Written as DNA, the CDR3 is TGTGCCAGCAGCTCCCAGGGGGCGCTTGCAGATACGCAGTATTTT.